This T cell receptor (beta chain) comes out of a study of blood T cell repertoires in COVID-19. As for the study in general: Material from acute and convalescent COVID-19 was sourced from the United States, Italy and Spain. In each case, the material was cDNA or gDNA derived from T cells, B-cell-depleted T cells, or PBMCs.

Source study methods: Amplification from reference gene primers served as the basis for estimated nucleated cell counts. Here immunoSEQ multiplex PCR was the method, and the copy in TCRdb shows in-frame clones only, minus some. V, J and clone size are taken as reported in that table, and D and trimming were inferred from the DNA itself. The sample shows about 250,000 clones, about 88% of them seen only once. V shed 7 bases, J shed 4 bases, and the junction held 7 bases outside the gene matches. Germline lookup yields CDR1 KGHSY and CDR2 FQNENV. The CDR3 runs to 14 residues. This sequence was found in a middle-aged woman who had recovered from COVID-19. J is TRBJ2-5 and V is TRBV16; 9 nucleotides agree with TRBD1. Material for sequencing was peripheral blood. Here the CDR3 DNA reads TGTGCCAGCACCGACACAGGGGGCACAGAGACCCAGTACTTC. Protein: CASTDTGGTETQYF.